This TCR beta chain was sequenced for a study of blood T cells in healthy people across ages. CDR3 size: 17 residues. Germline CDR1 is SGHAT and CDR2 is FQNNGV. V dropped 0 bases and J dropped 8; count of bases not matched to a gene: 6. Study findings and constraints: Higher diversity and more naive CD4+ cells were features of long-lived donors, compared to aged donors.

On this clonotype itself: The antigen is undetermined.

Through a sample-barcoded 5' primer and a J-beta primer mix, a second PCR was run for roughly 6 to 12 cycles. Via MiXCR, TCRdb re-called the 5' RACE reads, giving one row per CDR3 protein. Among roughly 1.4 million distinct CDR3 sequences listed, around 59% were seen once. Sequenced material: blood. The chain employs TRBV11-2 and TRBJ2-1; 14 bases map to TRBD2. The TCR comes from a young man in good health. Here the CDR3 reads CASSLDRWGLAGDEQFF. The DNA for the CDR3 is TGTGCCAGCAGCTTAGATCGGTGGGGACTAGCGGGAGATGAGCAGTTCTTC.